Listed below are T cell receptor beta chains from one sample, sequenced in a study of identical twins. Each CDR3 protein is one row after TCRdb ran MiXCR on the 5' RACE reads. Of around 140,000 distinct CDR3 sequences listed, roughly 3.3% are singletons. Sequencing was performed on memory T cells sorted from blood. The receptors here all came from a man aged 18 to 29 in good health. Each CDR3 is given with its conserved first and last residue. A D gene is named only where the DNA matches it firmly. Size tells how often a clone was seen (once, few, many) or the class of an expanded clone, and some rows leave it out.

TRBV6-1,TRBD2,few,TRBJ2-5,CASRHGASGSETQYF,TGTGCCAGCAGACACGGGGCTAGCGGGAGTGAGACCCAGTACTTC
TRBV24-1,.,many,TRBJ2-6,CATSVTWGEEASGANVLTF,TGTGCCACCAGTGTAACGTGGGGGGAAGAAGCATCTGGGGCCAACGTCCTGACTTTC
TRBV30,TRBD1,.,TRBJ2-7,CAWSSLDRVGEQYF,TGTGCCTGGAGTTCCCTGGACAGGGTGGGAGAGCAGTACTTC
TRBV20-1,TRBD1,many,TRBJ1-4,CSAIRDRGDRFGKLFF,TGCAGTGCGATCCGGGACAGGGGGGATCGTTTCGGAAAACTGTTTTTT
TRBV20-1,.,many,TRBJ1-4,CSGMDKGNKLFF,TGCAGTGGGATGGACAAGGGTAATAAACTGTTTTTT
TRBV2,TRBD1,many,TRBJ1-5,CASRVTGLGNQPQHF,TGTGCCAGCAGGGTGACAGGGCTGGGCAATCAGCCCCAGCATTTT
TRBV29-1,.,many,TRBJ2-7,CSVRKGQYEQYF,TGCAGCGTTCGAAAGGGGCAGTACGAGCAGTACTTC
TRBV12-3/TRBV12-4,.,many,TRBJ1-2,CASSLPVLGHGYTF,TGTGCCAGCAGTTTACCCGTACTGGGACACGGCTACACCTTC
TRBV3-1,.,many,TRBJ1-5,CASSQEGVRGQPQHF,TGTGCCAGCAGCCAAGAAGGGGTGAGGGGTCAGCCCCAGCATTTT
TRBV12-3/TRBV12-4,.,many,TRBJ1-1,CASSQGRNTEAFF,TGTGCCAGCAGTCAGGGGAGGAACACTGAAGCTTTCTTT
TRBV18,.,many,TRBJ1-2,CASSPGDGHGYTF,TGTGCCAGCTCACCGGGGGACGGCCATGGCTACACCTTC
TRBV20-1,.,many,TRBJ1-5,CSAKRSGNQPQHF,TGCAGTGCTAAAAGGTCAGGGAATCAGCCCCAGCATTTT
TRBV7-8,TRBD2,many,TRBJ2-4,CASSSGTSGILAKNIQYF,TGTGCCAGCAGCTCTGGGACTAGCGGGATACTAGCCAAAAACATTCAGTACTTC
TRBV20-1,.,.,TRBJ2-1,CSASGGLSSSYNEQFF,TGCAGTGCTAGTGGGGGACTCTCAAGCTCCTACAATGAGCAGTTCTTC
TRBV12-3/TRBV12-4,.,many,TRBJ2-6,CASSKTAPGANVLTF,TGTGCCAGCAGTAAGACAGCCCCTGGGGCCAACGTCCTGACTTTC
TRBV10-3,.,.,TRBJ2-3,CAISGPGRDTDTQYF,TGTGCCATCAGTGGACCGGGACGGGACACAGATACGCAGTATTTT
TRBV7-8,TRBD1,many,TRBJ1-5,CASSLAPRQGGFNQPQHF,TGTGCCAGCAGCTTAGCCCCCAGACAGGGGGGGTTCAATCAGCCCCAGCATTTT